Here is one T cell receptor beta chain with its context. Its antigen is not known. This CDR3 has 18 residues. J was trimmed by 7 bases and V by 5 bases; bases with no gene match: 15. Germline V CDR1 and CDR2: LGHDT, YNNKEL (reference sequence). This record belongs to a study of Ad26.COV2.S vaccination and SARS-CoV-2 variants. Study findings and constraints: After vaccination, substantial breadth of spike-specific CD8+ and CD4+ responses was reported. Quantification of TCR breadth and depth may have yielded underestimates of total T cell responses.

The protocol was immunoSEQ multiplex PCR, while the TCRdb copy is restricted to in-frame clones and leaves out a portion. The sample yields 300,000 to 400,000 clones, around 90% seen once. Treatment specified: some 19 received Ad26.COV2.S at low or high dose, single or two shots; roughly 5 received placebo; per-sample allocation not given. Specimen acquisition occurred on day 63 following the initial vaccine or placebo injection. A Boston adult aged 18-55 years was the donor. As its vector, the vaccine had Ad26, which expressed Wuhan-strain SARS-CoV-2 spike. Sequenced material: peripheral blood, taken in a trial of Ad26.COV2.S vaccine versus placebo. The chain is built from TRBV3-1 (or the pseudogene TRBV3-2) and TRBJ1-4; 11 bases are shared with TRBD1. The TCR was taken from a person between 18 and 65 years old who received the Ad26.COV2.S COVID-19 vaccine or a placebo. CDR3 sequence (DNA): TGTGCCAGCAGCGGATGGGACAGGGGGAAAAGGGGTGGTGAAAAACTGTTTTTT. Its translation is CASSGWDRGKRGGEKLFF.